Listed here is a single T cell receptor beta chain. Its cognate antigen is unknown. RNA transcripts gave rise to amplified TCR beta CDR3 regions. The HTBI set primed first-round TCR CDR3 RT-PCR. Each CDR3 protein gets one entry after TCRdb re-called the multiplex PCR reads with MiXCR. Of around 540,000 distinct CDR3 sequences listed, around 15% are singletons. The sample originates from a study of T cells in Graves' hyperthyroidism and ophthalmopathy. The study's findings and limits: Onset of ophthalmopathy came a median approximately 6.5 months after the model predicted it.

PBMCs were derived from about 9.1 ml fresh peripheral blood. There are 18 residues in the CDR3. Germline V CDR1 and CDR2: LNHDA, SQIVND (reference sequence). The V segment lost 0 bases and the J segment 1 base; nucleotides outside the gene matches: 7. The chain joins TRBV19 to TRBJ1-5; TRBD1 matches at 9 bases. Specimen: blood. The clonotype comes from a young woman with Graves' ophthalmopathy. DNA for the CDR3: TGTGCCAGTAGTATAGAAGGCCCGGGACAGGGAAGCAATCAGCCCCAGCATTTT. Translated, it gives CASSIEGPGQGSNQPQHF.